The source of this TCR beta chain is a study of blood T cell repertoires in COVID-19 (dated by TCRdb to 2018 to 2021). Study-wide context: Samples covering the acute and convalescent phases of COVID-19 were provided by collaborators in the United States, Italy and Spain. Samples were obtained from the ongoing ImmuneRACE study (first 160 participants) and from over a thousand subjects provided by 6 global collaborators. The material from the prospective study consisted of cDNA or gDNA derived from T cells, B-cell-depleted T cells, or PBMCs. Nearly every sample came with metadata listing a de-identified subject ID, COVID-19 status, age in years and sex. Subjects who had been exposed to COVID-19, were actively infected with it, or had recovered from it provided the deeply sampled blood TCRbeta repertoires that made up the dataset. A freely available public database, intended as a resource for researchers studying the immune response to SARS-CoV-2, is where the repertoires were released. Where available, HLA class I and class II types were taken from metadata supplied by the sample provider and were not determined by assay-based typing.

The germline V gene provides CDR1 KGHSH and CDR2 LQKENI. Trimming takes 6 bases off V and 5 bases off J; junction bases not matched to a gene: 7. Inclusive of the bounding cysteine and phenylalanine, the CDR3 is 15 residues long. The CDR3 DNA has 45 bases and is translated from base 1. The immunoSEQ Assay, a bias-controlled multiplex PCR, was used to amplify TCRbeta CDR3 regions from genomic DNA. As for the original processing: The number of nucleated cells in each sample was estimated by amplification of reference gene primers within the assay. To quantify the absolute abundance of each unique TCRbeta CDR3 rearrangement, sequence reads were collapsed and filtered. Productive Simpson clonality was computed per sample as the square root of Simpson's diversity index over productive rearrangements. As stored in TCRdb, this immuneACCESS dataset retains in-frame rearrangements with V and J assigned. A fraction of the clones does not appear; measured against another copy, unresolved V genes explain less than half of the discrepancy, and the remainder lacks a known reason. V and J calls and clone size follow that table, whereas D and trimming were derived from the DNA. Recorded for this sample are about 220,000 clones; 65% to 85% of them occurred a single time. The top ten hold 3% to 4% of the sample.

As regards this clone: The antigen it binds to is not known. No base-level quality is on record; no much larger clone is a single base apart.

In the prospective study, participants were about 18 to 95 years old, resided in about 25 geographic areas of the United States, and were enrolled through a virtual design. Cohort assignment in the prospective study relied on participant-reported clinical history from a screening survey and a study questionnaire. Recovered participants in ImmuneRACE Cohort 3 were defined by two consecutive negative NP/OP PCR tests, clearance by a healthcare professional, or resolution of symptoms. In the prospective study, mobile phlebotomists collected whole blood, serum and a nasopharyngeal or oropharyngeal swab from each participant. Prospective study participants could optionally give additional blood draws and questionnaires over an approximately two-month period. Prospective study blood samples were shipped either frozen or at room temperature before DNA extraction. General study outcomes and caveats: The quantity of clinical and demographic metadata differed by source and by participant and was supplied without curation.

Material: PBMCs or T cells enriched from blood (not recorded which). Recombination linked TRBV18 to TRBJ1-4, with TRBD1 matching 9 junction bases. The receptor was derived from a woman aged 60 to 75 who had recovered from COVID-19. The CDR3 region: CASSPTGTGNEKLFF. The sequence in DNA is TGTGCCAGCTCGCCGACGGGGACAGGGAATGAAAAACTGTTTTTT.